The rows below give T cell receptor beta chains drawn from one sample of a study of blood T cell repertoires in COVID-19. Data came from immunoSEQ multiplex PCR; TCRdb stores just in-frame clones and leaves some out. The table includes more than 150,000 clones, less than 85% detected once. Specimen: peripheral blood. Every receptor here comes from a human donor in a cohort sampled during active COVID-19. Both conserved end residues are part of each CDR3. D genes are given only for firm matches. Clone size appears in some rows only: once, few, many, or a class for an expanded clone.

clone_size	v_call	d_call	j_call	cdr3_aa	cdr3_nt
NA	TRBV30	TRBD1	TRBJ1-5	CAWSRDRDQPQHF	TGTGCCTGGAGCCGGGACAGGGATCAGCCCCAGCATTTT
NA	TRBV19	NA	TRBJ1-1	CASSISRDTEAFF	TGTGCCAGTAGTATATCGAGAGACACTGAAGCTTTCTTT
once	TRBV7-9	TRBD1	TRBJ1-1	CASRAGGMNTEAFF	TGTGCCAGCCGAGCAGGGGGAATGAACACTGAAGCTTTCTTT
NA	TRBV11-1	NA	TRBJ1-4	CASSSQGQENEKLFF	TGTGCCAGCAGCTCCCAGGGTCAGGAGAATGAAAAACTGTTTTTT
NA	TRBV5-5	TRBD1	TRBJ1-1	CASSPGTGLSHTEAFF	TGTGCCAGCAGCCCCGGGACAGGGCTTTCCCACACTGAAGCTTTCTTT
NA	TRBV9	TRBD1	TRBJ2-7	CASSVGDRGSFEQYF	TGTGCCAGCAGCGTAGGGGACAGGGGTTCATTCGAGCAGTACTTC
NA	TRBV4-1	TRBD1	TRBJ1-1	CASSQAQGATEAFF	TGCGCCAGCAGCCAAGCACAGGGGGCAACTGAAGCTTTCTTT
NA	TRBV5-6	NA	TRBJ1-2	CASFPRGLNYGYTF	TGTGCCAGCTTCCCCAGGGGTCTCAACTATGGCTACACCTTC
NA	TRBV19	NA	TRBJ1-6	CASSSKYDIVGSPLHF	TGTGCCAGTAGTTCTAAATATGATATCGTCGGTTCACCCCTCCACTTT
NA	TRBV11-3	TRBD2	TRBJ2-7	CASSLGGGSYEQYF	TGTGCCAGCAGCTTAGGGGGAGGGAGCTACGAGCAGTACTTC
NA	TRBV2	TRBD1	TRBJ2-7	CASSEAPTGATGSGNEQYF	TGTGCCAGCAGTGAAGCACCAACCGGGGCGACAGGGTCGGGGAACGAGCAGTACTTC
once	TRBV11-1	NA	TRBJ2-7	CASSLDRTLEQYF	TGTGCCAGCAGCTTAGACAGGACGTTGGAGCAGTACTTC
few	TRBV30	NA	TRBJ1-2	CAWSVSSYGYTF	TGTGCCTGGAGTGTATCCAGCTATGGCTACACCTTC
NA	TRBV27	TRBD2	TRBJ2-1	CASSLPPWKRGGFNEQFF	TGTGCCAGCAGTTTACCCCCCTGGAAGCGGGGGGGCTTCAATGAGCAGTTCTTC
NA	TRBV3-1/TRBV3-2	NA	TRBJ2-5	CASSLEKWGEETQYF	TGTGCCAGCAGCCTTGAGAAGTGGGGAGAAGAGACCCAGTACTTC
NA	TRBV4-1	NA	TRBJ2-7	CASSQDRPGYSYEQYF	TGCGCCAGCAGCCAAGATCGGCCCGGGTACTCCTACGAGCAGTACTTC
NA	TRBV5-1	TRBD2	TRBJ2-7	CASSLTSGGESYEQYF	TGCGCCAGCAGCTTGACTAGCGGGGGGGAATCCTACGAGCAGTACTTC
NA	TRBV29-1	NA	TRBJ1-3	CSVEDQAGTGNTIYF	TGCAGCGTTGAAGATCAGGCAGGGACTGGAAACACCATATATTTT
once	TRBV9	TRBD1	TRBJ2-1	CASSVEGTGGYNEQFF	TGTGCCAGCAGCGTAGAAGGGACAGGGGGTTACAATGAGCAGTTCTTC
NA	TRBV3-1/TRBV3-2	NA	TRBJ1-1	CASSQEMQGNTEAFF	TGTGCCAGCAGCCAAGAAATGCAGGGGAACACTGAAGCTTTCTTT
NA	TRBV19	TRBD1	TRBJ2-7	CASSQGQGAGEQYF	TGTGCCAGTAGTCAGGGACAGGGGGCAGGGGAGCAGTACTTC
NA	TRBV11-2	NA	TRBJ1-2	CASSPDTNYGYTF	TGTGCCAGCAGCCCCGACACGAACTATGGCTACACCTTC
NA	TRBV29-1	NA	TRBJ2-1	CSAMEADNEQFF	TGCAGCGCCATGGAGGCAGACAATGAGCAGTTCTTC
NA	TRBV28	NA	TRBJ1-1	CASNPGDQNRDYVRGNTEAFF	TGTGCCAGCAACCCAGGGGACCAAAACAGGGACTACGTACGGGGGAACACTGAAGCTTTCTTT
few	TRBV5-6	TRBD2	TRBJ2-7	CASSLTSGGASYEQYF	TGTGCCAGCAGCCTGACTAGCGGGGGGGCTTCCTACGAGCAGTACTTC
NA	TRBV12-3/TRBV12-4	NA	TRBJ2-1	CASTLSEVDEQFF	TGTGCCAGCACCCTTTCGGAGGTGGATGAGCAGTTCTTC
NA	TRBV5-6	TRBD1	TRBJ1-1	CASSLGDRLNTEAFF	TGTGCCAGCAGCCTAGGGGACAGGTTGAACACTGAAGCTTTCTTT
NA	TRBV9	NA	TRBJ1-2	CASSPPGRQDGYTF	TGTGCCAGCAGCCCTCCCGGGAGGCAGGATGGCTACACCTTC
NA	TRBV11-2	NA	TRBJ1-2	CASSLTDTANYGYTF	TGTGCCAGCAGCTTAACGGACACAGCTAACTATGGCTACACCTTC
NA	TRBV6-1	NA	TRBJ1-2	CASSEDVQGPTEGYTF	TGTGCCAGCAGTGAAGATGTGCAGGGGCCCACGGAAGGCTACACCTTC
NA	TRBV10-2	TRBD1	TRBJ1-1	CASSVDRGLSGMNTEAFF	TGCGCCAGCAGTGTGGACAGGGGTTTGTCGGGGATGAACACTGAAGCTTTCTTT
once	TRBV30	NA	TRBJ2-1	CAWSGGAGVNEQFF	TGTGCCTGGAGTGGAGGAGCCGGAGTGAATGAGCAGTTCTTC
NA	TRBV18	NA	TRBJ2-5	CASSPRTQETQYF	TGTGCCAGCTCCCCCCGGACACAAGAGACCCAGTACTTC
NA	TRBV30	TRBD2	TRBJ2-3	CAWSRKSGGARDTQYF	TGTGCCTGGAGTAGAAAGAGCGGGGGGGCCAGAGATACGCAGTATTTT
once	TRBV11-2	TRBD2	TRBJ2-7	CASRGLAGGSYEQYF	TGTGCCAGCCGAGGACTAGCGGGGGGATCATACGAGCAGTACTTC
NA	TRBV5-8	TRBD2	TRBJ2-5	CASSSYGTMLQETQYF	TGTGCCAGCAGCTCATACGGGACTATGTTACAAGAGACCCAGTACTTC
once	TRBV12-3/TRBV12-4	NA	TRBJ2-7	CASSLRGYEQYF	TGTGCCAGCAGTTTAAGGGGGTACGAGCAGTACTTC
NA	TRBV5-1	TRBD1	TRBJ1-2	CASSPHGTGGRNYGYTF	TGCGCCAGCAGCCCCCACGGGACAGGGGGGAGGAACTATGGCTACACCTTC
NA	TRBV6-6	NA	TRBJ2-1	CASRSGQYNEQFF	TGTGCCAGCAGGTCTGGACAGTACAATGAGCAGTTCTTC
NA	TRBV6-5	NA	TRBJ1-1	CASSYSSMNTEAFF	TGTGCCAGCAGTTACTCGAGTATGAACACTGAAGCTTTCTTT
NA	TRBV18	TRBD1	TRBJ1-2	CASSRDRDNGYTF	TGTGCCAGCTCACGAGACAGGGATAATGGCTACACCTTC
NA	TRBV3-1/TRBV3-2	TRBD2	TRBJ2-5	CASSRPGTSGGQETQYF	TGTGCCAGCAGCCGGCCTGGGACTAGCGGGGGGCAAGAGACCCAGTACTTC
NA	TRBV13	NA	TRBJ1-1	CASRGGVNTEAFF	TGTGCCAGCAGAGGGGGAGTGAACACTGAAGCTTTCTTT